This is a list of T cell receptor beta chains from one sample in a study of cytomegalovirus exposure and HLA in healthy donors. The table came from immunoSEQ multiplex PCR; TCRdb's copy has only in-frame clones and leaves some out. Of 100,000 to 150,000 clones in the sample, roughly 75% were seen once. The sequenced sample was PBMCs. The receptor source for this set is a man aged 25 to 45 in good health and CMV-seronegative. Both conserved end residues are part of each CDR3. A D gene is named only where the DNA matches it firmly. Clone size is given for some rows only: seen once, a few or many times, or a class if the clone is expanded.

J,length,V,D,size,DNA,CDR3
TRBJ2-7,14,TRBV28,NA,once,TGTGCCAGCAGTTCCCCGGGCGGGGTCGGCGAGCAGTACTTC,CASSSPGGVGEQYF
TRBJ2-1,17,TRBV21-1,NA,NA,TGTGCCAGCAGCCAACAGGACAGGGGGCCGGGGTGCTATGAGCAGTTCTTC,CASSQQDRGPGCYEQFF
TRBJ2-1,16,TRBV5-4,TRBD2,NA,TGTGCCAGCAGCTTGGGCCGAATAGCGGGGGGGCATGAGCAGTTCTTC,CASSLGRIAGGHEQFF
TRBJ2-3,17,TRBV7-6,NA,NA,TGTGCCAGCAGCTCACCCCCCCTCACACATCGCACAGATACGCAGTATTTT,CASSSPPLTHRTDTQYF
TRBJ2-7,16,TRBV6-6,NA,NA,TGTGCCAGCAGTTACTCGTTCCGGCAGGGAGGTAGCGAGCAGTACTTC,CASSYSFRQGGSEQYF
TRBJ2-5,16,TRBV7-9,NA,NA,TGTGCCAGCAGCCAGAGTGGAAGGGGTAGCCAAGAGACCCAGTACTTC,CASSQSGRGSQETQYF
TRBJ2-2,17,TRBV7-9,TRBD1,NA,TGTGCCAGCAGCCGACCCGGGACAGGGGCTAGAGGCGGGGAGCTGTTTTTT,CASSRPGTGARGGELFF
TRBJ2-7,15,TRBV10-3,TRBD2,NA,TGTGCCATCAGTGAGTCCGGGACTAGTATCCACGAGCAGTACTTC,CAISESGTSIHEQYF
TRBJ2-3,16,TRBV7-8,NA,few,TGTGCCAGCAGCTTAGTAATTGGGGGGAGCACAGATACGCAGTATTTT,CASSLVIGGSTDTQYF
TRBJ2-7,15,TRBV6-6,TRBD1,once,TGTGCCAGCAGTTGGTCGGCAGGGGGCCCCGACGAGCAGTACTTC,CASSWSAGGPDEQYF
TRBJ1-5,14,TRBV7-2,NA,NA,TGTGCCAGCAGCCCCTACAGGGGCAATCAGCCCCAGCATTTT,CASSPYRGNQPQHF
TRBJ2-7,16,TRBV6-4,TRBD1,NA,TGTGCCAGCAGGTTACAGGGGACAACCTTTGACTACGAGCAGTACTTC,CASRLQGTTFDYEQYF
TRBJ2-5,12,TRBV2,TRBD1,NA,TGTGCCAGCAGCAGGGGGCAGGAGACCCAGTACTTC,CASSRGQETQYF
TRBJ2-6,16,TRBV9,NA,NA,TGTGCCAGCAGCGTTGGACTGACCTCTGGGGCCAACGTCCTGACTTTC,CASSVGLTSGANVLTF
TRBJ2-1,15,TRBV7-8,NA,NA,TGTGCCAGCAGCTTTGGAGGGAGCTCCTACAATGAGCAGTTCTTC,CASSFGGSSYNEQFF
TRBJ1-3,18,TRBV7-2,NA,NA,TGTGCCAGCAGCTTACGATGGGGGCGGCCTAACTCTGGAAACACCATATATTTT,CASSLRWGRPNSGNTIYF
TRBJ2-5,16,TRBV7-2,TRBD2,NA,TGTGCCAGCAGCGCCCGCTGGCGGGAGGGCGGTGGGACCCAGTACTTC,CASSARWREGGGTQYF
TRBJ2-5,14,TRBV5-1,TRBD1,NA,TGCGCCAGCAGCTGGACAGGGGTAGGGGAGACCCAGTACTTC,CASSWTGVGETQYF